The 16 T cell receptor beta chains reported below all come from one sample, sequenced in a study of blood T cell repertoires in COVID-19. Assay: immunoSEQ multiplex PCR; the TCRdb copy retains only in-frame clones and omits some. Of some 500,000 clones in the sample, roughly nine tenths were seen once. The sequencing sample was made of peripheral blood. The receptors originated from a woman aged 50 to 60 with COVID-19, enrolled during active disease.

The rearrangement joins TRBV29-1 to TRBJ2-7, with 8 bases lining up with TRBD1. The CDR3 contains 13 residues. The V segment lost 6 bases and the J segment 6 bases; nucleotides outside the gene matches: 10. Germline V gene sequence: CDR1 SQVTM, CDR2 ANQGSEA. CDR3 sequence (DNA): TGCAGCGTCTGCTCATCAGGGGGCCGCGAGCAGTACTTC. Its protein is CSVCSSGGREQYF.

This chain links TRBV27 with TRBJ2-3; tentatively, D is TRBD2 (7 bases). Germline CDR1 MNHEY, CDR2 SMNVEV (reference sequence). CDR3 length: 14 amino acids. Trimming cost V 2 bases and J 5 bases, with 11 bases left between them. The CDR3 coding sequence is TGTGCCAGCAGTTTACGGGGGGCGGAAGATACGCAGTATTTT. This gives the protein CASSLRGAEDTQYF.

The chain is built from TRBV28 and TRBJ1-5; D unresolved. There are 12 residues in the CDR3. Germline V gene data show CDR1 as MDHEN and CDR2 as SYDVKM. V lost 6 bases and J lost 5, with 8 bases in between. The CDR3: CASSRRDQPQHF. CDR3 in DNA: TGTGCCAGCAGCCGTAGAGATCAGCCCCAGCATTTT.

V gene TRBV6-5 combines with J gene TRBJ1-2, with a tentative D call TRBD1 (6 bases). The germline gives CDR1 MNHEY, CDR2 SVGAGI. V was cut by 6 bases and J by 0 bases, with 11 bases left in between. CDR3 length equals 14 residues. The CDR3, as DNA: TGTGCCAGCAGGAAGACAGGTCCTAACTATGGCTACACCTTC. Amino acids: CASRKTGPNYGYTF.

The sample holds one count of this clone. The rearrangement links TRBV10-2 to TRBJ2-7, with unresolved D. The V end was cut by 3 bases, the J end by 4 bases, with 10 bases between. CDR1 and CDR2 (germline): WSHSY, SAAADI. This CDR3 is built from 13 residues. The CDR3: CASSDSGRYEQYF. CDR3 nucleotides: TGCGCCAGCAGTGATTCGGGTCGGTACGAGCAGTACTTC.

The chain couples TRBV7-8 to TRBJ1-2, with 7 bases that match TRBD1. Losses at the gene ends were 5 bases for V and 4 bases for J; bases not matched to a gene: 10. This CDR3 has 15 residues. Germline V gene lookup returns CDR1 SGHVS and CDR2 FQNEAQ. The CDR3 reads CASSLGRTGSYGYTF. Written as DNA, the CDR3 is TGTGCCAGCAGCCTCGGCCGGACAGGAAGCTATGGCTACACCTTC.

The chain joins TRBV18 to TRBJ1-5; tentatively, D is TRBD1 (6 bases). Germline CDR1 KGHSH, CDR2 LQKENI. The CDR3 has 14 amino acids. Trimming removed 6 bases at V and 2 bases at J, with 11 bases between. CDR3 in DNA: TGTGCCAGCTCTCGGGACAAGGGCAATCAGCCCCAGCATTTT. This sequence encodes CASSRDKGNQPQHF.

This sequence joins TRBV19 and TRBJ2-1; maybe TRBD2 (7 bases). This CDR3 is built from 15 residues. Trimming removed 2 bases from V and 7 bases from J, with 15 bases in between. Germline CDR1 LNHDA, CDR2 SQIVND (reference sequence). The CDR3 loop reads CASSILRGAPNEQFF. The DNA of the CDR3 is TGTGCCAGTAGTATACTCCGGGGGGCTCCGAATGAGCAGTTCTTC.

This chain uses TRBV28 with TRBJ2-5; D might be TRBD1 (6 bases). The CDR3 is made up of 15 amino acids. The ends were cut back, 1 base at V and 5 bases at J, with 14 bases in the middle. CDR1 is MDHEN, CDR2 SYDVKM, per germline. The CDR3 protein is CASSLSTGYEETQYF. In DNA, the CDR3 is TGTGCCAGCAGTTTATCAACAGGGTATGAGGAGACCCAGTACTTC.

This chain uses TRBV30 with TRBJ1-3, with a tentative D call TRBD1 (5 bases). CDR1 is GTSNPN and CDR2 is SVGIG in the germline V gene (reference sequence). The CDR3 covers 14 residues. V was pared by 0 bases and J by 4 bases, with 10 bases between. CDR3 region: CAWSVPDRGNTIYF. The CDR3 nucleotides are TGTGCCTGGAGTGTCCCCGACAGAGGAAACACCATATATTTT.

The chain's CDR3 is CSASYRTRSNQPQHF. The DNA for the CDR3 is TGCAGTGCTAGTTATCGGACACGTAGCAATCAGCCCCAGCATTTT. This chain uses TRBV20-1 with TRBJ1-5; D might be TRBD1 (5 bases). CDR3 size: 15 residues. V lost 3 bases and J lost 0, with 12 bases in between. Germline V gene lookup returns CDR1 DFQATT and CDR2 SNEGSKA (reference sequence).

Written as DNA, the CDR3 is TGCAGCGTTGCGGAGGCAGGGAACACCGGGGAGCTGTTTTTT. This translates into CSVAEAGNTGELFF. The chain is built from TRBV29-1 and TRBJ2-2, with a weak D call TRBD2 (5 bases). This CDR3 is built from 14 residues. Per germline, CDR1 SQVTM and CDR2 ANQGSEA. V lost 4 bases and J lost 1, with 10 bases in between.

CDR3 sequence (DNA): TGCGCCAGCAGAAGGACTTCCTCAAGCTCTGGAAACACCATATATTTT. This codes for CASRRTSSSSGNTIYF. The chain links TRBV5-1 to TRBJ1-3; no definite D call. Trimming took 5 bases from V and 0 from J, leaving 15 bases between them. The CDR3 contains 16 residues. Germline V gives CDR1 SGHRS, CDR2 YFSETQ. The full variable domain, rest sourced from reference TRBV5-1 and TRBJ1-3, is KAGVTQTPRYLIKTRGQQVTLSCSPISGHRSVSWYQQTPGQGLQFLFEYFSETQRNKGNFPGRFSGRQFSNSRSEMNVSTLELGDSALYLCASRRTSSSSGNTIYFGEGSWLTVV.

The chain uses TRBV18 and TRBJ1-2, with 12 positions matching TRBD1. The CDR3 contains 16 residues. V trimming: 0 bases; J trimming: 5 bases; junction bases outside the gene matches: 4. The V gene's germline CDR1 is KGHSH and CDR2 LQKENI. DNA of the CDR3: TGTGCCAGCTCACCACCGGGACAGGGGGCGACTTATGGCTACACCTTC. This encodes CASSPPGQGATYGYTF.

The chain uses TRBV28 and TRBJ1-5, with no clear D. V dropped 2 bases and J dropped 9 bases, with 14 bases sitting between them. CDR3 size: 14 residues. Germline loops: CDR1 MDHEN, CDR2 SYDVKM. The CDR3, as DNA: TGTGCCAGCAGTTTAGGGCAGGTCTTTCGGCCCCAGCATTTT. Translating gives CASSLGQVFRPQHF.

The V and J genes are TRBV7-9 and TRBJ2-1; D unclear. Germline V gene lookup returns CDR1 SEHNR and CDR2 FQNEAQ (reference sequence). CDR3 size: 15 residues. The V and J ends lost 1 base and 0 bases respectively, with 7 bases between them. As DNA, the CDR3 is TGTGCCAGCAGCTTAGACAGTAGCTCCTACAATGAGCAGTTCTTC. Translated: CASSLDSSSYNEQFF.